One and the same sample provided the 9 T cell receptor beta chains below, sequenced in a study of response to subunit inactivated influenza vaccine. A single record per CDR3 protein comes from TCRdb applying MiXCR to the RT-PCR reads. Altogether hundreds of thousands of distinct CDR3 sequences are present, 15% to 18% being singletons, with the ten largest covering under 14%. The sequenced sample was PBMCs from blood, obtained 11 to 12 days after vaccination. The receptors originated from a man aged 45-60 years who received an inactivated influenza vaccine.

The rearrangement joins TRBV7-8 to TRBJ2-5; weak D call: TRBD2 (5 bases). The CDR3 contains 15 residues. Trimming removed 3 bases from V and 3 bases from J, with 14 bases in between. Germline loops: CDR1 SGHVS, CDR2 FQNEAQ. The CDR3 DNA is TGTGCCAGCAGCTTCCTAAGTGGAGGAAAAGAGACCCAGTACTTC. Its translation: CASSFLSGGKETQYF.

This sequence joins TRBV29-1 and TRBJ2-3; maybe TRBD1 (6 bases). This CDR3 is 13 amino acids long. V was trimmed by 3 bases and J by 4 bases, leaving 11 bases between them. Looked up from germline, CDR1 is SQVTM and CDR2 is ANQGSEA. The CDR3 sequence is CSVDRKGADTQYF. CDR3 DNA sequence: TGCAGCGTTGATCGAAAGGGGGCAGATACGCAGTATTTT.

This clonotype was detected many times. The genes are TRBV20-1 and TRBJ2-3; either TRBD1 or TRBD2 may supply D (5 bases each). The CDR3 has 13 amino acids. The germline V and J ends were trimmed by 4 bases and 0 bases, with 8 bases remaining between them. Germline V lookup: CDR1 DFQATT, CDR2 SNEGSKA (reference sequence). The CDR3 DNA reads as TGCAGTGCTAAAAGGGACAGCACAGATACGCAGTATTTT. This sequence encodes CSAKRDSTDTQYF.

This clonotype was counted a few times. The gene calls are TRBV14 and TRBJ2-1; 7 bases are a match to TRBD1. Germline V gene lookup returns CDR1 SGHDN and CDR2 FVKESK. Trimming took 0 bases from V and 7 from J; bases not matched to a gene: 15. The CDR3 spans 18 residues. CDR3 amino acids: CASSQDRVGTAVLNEQFF. CDR3 bases: TGTGCCAGCAGCCAAGATAGGGTCGGGACAGCGGTTTTAAATGAGCAGTTCTTC.

This clonotype was seen a handful of times. This rearrangement joins TRBV15 to TRBJ2-3; no clear D. The length of the CDR3 is 13 residues. Germline values: CDR1 LNHNV, CDR2 YYDKDF (reference sequence). Trimming shortened V by 3 bases and J by 4 bases, and 8 bases separated the two germline ends. CDR3 loop: CATSSGRSDTQYF. CDR3 in DNA: TGTGCCACCAGCAGCGGACGTTCAGATACGCAGTATTTT.

This clonotype has more than one count but fewer than ten. V usage is TRBV12-3 or TRBV12-4 and J usage is TRBJ2-7, with unresolved D. This CDR3 comprises 14 residues. Trimming cost V 3 bases and J 3 bases, with 12 bases left between them. Here the CDR3 reads CASSFGLEVYEQYF. The CDR3 DNA reads TGTGCCAGCAGTTTTGGGCTTGAGGTCTACGAGCAGTACTTC.

As concerns this clonotype: This may stem from a read error, because a much larger clone lies one nucleotide away. The gene calls are TRBV2 and TRBJ2-3; no definite D call. Per the germline V gene, CDR1 is SNHLY and CDR2 is FYNNEI. Deletions cut 7 bases from V and 2 bases from J, with 4 bases between. This CDR3 has 11 amino acids. CDR3 in amino acids: CASTTTDTQYF. Written as DNA, the CDR3 is TGTGCCAGCACCACCACAGATACGCAGTATTTT.

This clonotype was seen more than once but under ten times. The chain combines TRBV9 with TRBJ2-3; D call uncertain. Trimming stripped 0 bases from V and 7 bases from J, with 12 bases between. CDR1 is SGDLS, CDR2 YYNGEE, per germline. This CDR3 contains 14 residues. CDR3 region: CASSVDGPRNTQYF. The CDR3 DNA sequence: TGTGCCAGCAGCGTAGATGGCCCCCGGAATACGCAGTATTTT.

There are many counts of this clonotype. The chain uses TRBV7-2 and TRBJ2-7, with TRBD1 matching over 7 bases. The germline V gene encodes CDR1 SGHTA and CDR2 FQGNSA. Trimming at V came to 7 bases and at J to 0 bases, leaving 9 bases not matched to a gene. The CDR3 sequence is 15 residues long. The CDR3: CASTEGAGYSYEQYF. Written as DNA, the CDR3 is TGTGCCAGCACCGAGGGGGCGGGTTACTCCTACGAGCAGTACTTC.